Presented here are 24 T cell receptor beta chains from one specimen sequenced in a study of T cell responses to AZD1222 COVID-19 vaccine. Only in-frame clones appear in the TCRdb table, and some are missing; sequencing was by immunoSEQ multiplex PCR. The table records 100,000 to 150,000 clones, 90% of them present only once. The sample in question was peripheral blood, obtained on day 0 of AZD1222 vaccination. These receptors were collected from an adult in good health.

This clone was counted once. The J gene is TRBJ1-5, the V gene TRBV12-3 or TRBV12-4; D uncertain. Trimming cost V 7 bases and J 2 bases, with 9 bases left between them. The CDR3 runs 13 residues. The CDR3 reads CASTVDGNQPQHF. CDR3 nucleotides: TGTGCCAGCACCGTAGATGGCAATCAGCCCCAGCATTTT.

This clone was found once. This rearrangement joins TRBV7-8 to TRBJ2-6; D is undetermined. V was pared by 5 bases and J by 5 bases, with 4 bases between. Germline CDR1 and CDR2: SGHVS and FQNEAQ. CDR3 size: 12 residues. CDR3 sequence reads: CASSTRANVLTF. CDR3 DNA: TGTGCCAGCAGCACCCGGGCCAACGTCCTGACTTTC.

This chain connects TRBV9 to TRBJ2-7, with 8 bases identical to TRBD1. V gave up 3 bases and J gave up 3 bases; unmatched junction bases: 5. Germline V gene data show CDR1 as SGDLS and CDR2 as YYNGEE. CDR3 length: 14 amino acids. Here the CDR3 DNA reads TGTGCCAGCAGCGCTCCCACAGGGGGCTACGAGCAGTACTTC. This gives the protein CASSAPTGGYEQYF.

The rearrangement joins TRBV4-1 to TRBJ1-5; the D is unclear. The CDR3 sequence is 16 residues long. Germline CDR1 is MGHRA and CDR2 is YSYEKL. Trimming took 4 bases from V and 2 from J, leaving 15 bases between them. The CDR3 here is CASSPQGPWGNQPQHF. CDR3 sequence (DNA): TGCGCCAGCAGCCCTCAAGGGCCGTGGGGCAATCAGCCCCAGCATTTT.

V is TRBV28 and J is TRBJ1-5; D ambiguous. The length of the CDR3 is 11 residues. The germline V and J ends were trimmed by 3 bases and 6 bases, with 3 bases remaining between them. Per the germline V gene, CDR1 is MDHEN and CDR2 is SYDVKM. The DNA of the CDR3 is TGTGCCAGCAGTTTCTCTCAGCCCCAGCATTTT. Its translation is CASSFSQPQHF. Full variable domain (missing parts from reference TRBV28 and TRBJ1-5): DVKVTQSSRYLVKRTGEKVFLECVQDMDHENMFWYRQDPGLGLRLIYFSYDVKMKEKGDIPEGYSVSREKKERFSLILESASTNQTSMYLCASSFSQPQHFGDGTRLSIL.

The chain is built from TRBV5-1 and TRBJ2-6, with D unclear. This CDR3 contains 16 residues. V was shortened by 2 bases and J by 4 bases, with 13 bases between the two germline ends. The germline V gene encodes CDR1 SGHRS and CDR2 YFSETQ. The CDR3 protein is CASSFGLLPGANVLTF. In DNA, the CDR3 is TGCGCCAGCAGCTTCGGTCTTCTTCCAGGGGCCAACGTCCTGACTTTC.

The J gene is TRBJ2-1, the V gene TRBV19, with D perhaps TRBD1 (7 bases). CDR1 is LNHDA, CDR2 SQIVND, per germline (reference sequence). V gave up 6 bases and J gave up 0 bases, with 15 bases separating them. The CDR3 covers 16 residues. The CDR3 is CASSQNRGLSYNEQFF. CDR3 nucleotide sequence: TGTGCCAGTAGCCAGAACAGGGGACTCTCCTACAATGAGCAGTTCTTC.

The chain has TRBV30 and TRBJ2-7; D is tentatively TRBD1 or TRBD2 (5 bases each). Trimming left V 5 bases short and J 9 bases short, with 17 bases between. The CDR3 sequence is 12 residues long. Germline CDR1 and CDR2: GTSNPN and SVGIG (reference sequence). The CDR3 nucleotides read TGTGCCTGGGCCCCCGGGACCCGGGGGCAGTACTTC. Its protein is CAWAPGTRGQYF. The full variable domain, rest sourced from reference TRBV30 and TRBJ2-7, is SQTIHQWPATLVQPVGSPLSLECTVEGTSNPNLYWYRQAAGRGLQLLFYSVGIGQISSEVPQNLSASRPQDRQFILSSKKLLLSDSGFYLCAWAPGTRGQYFGPGTRLTVT.

The chain recombines TRBV30 with TRBJ1-6; tentative D call: TRBD1 (5 bases). This CDR3 has 17 residues. V was shortened by 0 bases and J by 0 bases, with 12 bases between the two germline ends. The V gene's germline CDR1 is GTSNPN and CDR2 SVGIG (reference sequence). CDR3: CAWSVWGSNSYNSPLHF. In DNA, the CDR3 is TGTGCCTGGAGTGTATGGGGGTCTAACTCCTATAATTCACCCCTCCACTTT.

This clone has more than one count but fewer than ten. This sequence joins TRBV6-1 and TRBJ1-5; D is unclear. Germline V gene data show CDR1 as MNHNS and CDR2 as SASEGT. Trimming stripped 2 bases from V and 11 bases from J, with 13 bases between. The CDR3 length is 13 residues. The CDR3 loop is CASSEYRGQSQHF. In DNA, the CDR3 is TGTGCCAGCAGTGAATATCGCGGGCAGTCCCAGCATTTT.

The rearrangement links TRBV6-5 to TRBJ2-7; TRBD2 matches 10 bases. The germline V gene has CDR1 MNHEY and CDR2 SVGAGI. The trim removed 4 bases at V and 1 base at J, leaving 4 bases unmatched. The CDR3 is 15 residues long. The CDR3, as DNA: TGTGCCAGCAGTTGGTCTAGCGGGGGTTCCTACGAGCAGTACTTC. Translated, it gives CASSWSSGGSYEQYF.

The rearrangement links TRBV27 to TRBJ2-7, with D uncertain. The V end was cut by 5 bases, the J end by 7 bases, with 9 bases between. Germline CDR1 reads MNHEY; CDR2 reads SMNVEV (reference sequence). CDR3 length: 11 amino acids. CDR3 loop: CASSRYGEQYF. CDR3 DNA: TGTGCCAGCAGTCGGTATGGGGAGCAGTACTTC.

V usage is TRBV9 and J usage is TRBJ2-4; unclear D gene. Germline CDR1 reads SGDLS; CDR2 reads YYNGEE. Trimming stripped 3 bases from V and 2 bases from J, with 6 bases between. CDR3 length: 13 residues. CDR3 residues: CASSDGTKNIQYF. The CDR3 DNA is TGTGCCAGCAGCGATGGTACCAAAAACATTCAGTACTTC. The whole variable domain, remainder taken from reference TRBV9 and TRBJ2-4, is DSGVTQTPKHLITATGQRVTLRCSPRSGDLSVYWYQQSLDQGLQFLIQYYNGEERAKGNILERFSAQQFPDLHSELNLSSLELGDSALYFCASSDGTKNIQYFGAGTRLSVL.

The chain links TRBV19 to TRBJ1-5; the D gene is possibly TRBD1 (5 bases). The CDR3 loop spans 14 amino acids. The V and J ends lost 5 bases and 6 bases respectively, with 14 bases between them. Germline loops: CDR1 LNHDA, CDR2 SQIVND (reference sequence). CDR3 in amino acids: CASSVEGLGQPQHF. CDR3 coding DNA: TGTGCCAGTAGTGTGGAGGGGCTGGGTCAGCCCCAGCATTTT.

This sequence joins TRBV4-3 and TRBJ2-1; no clear D. This CDR3 region has 12 residues. Trimming removed 0 bases from V and 8 bases from J, with 5 bases in between. Per the germline V gene, CDR1 is LGHNA and CDR2 is YSLEER. The CDR3 DNA is TGCGCCAGCAGCCAAGATTTCCATGAGCAGTTCTTC. Protein: CASSQDFHEQFF.

The chain combines TRBV27 with TRBJ1-2, with a tentative D call TRBD1 (5 bases). The V and J ends lost 2 bases and 1 base respectively, with 8 bases between them. The CDR3 sequence is 14 residues long. Germline V gene lookup returns CDR1 MNHEY and CDR2 SMNVEV (reference sequence). The CDR3 sequence is CASSLTGHNYGYTF. The CDR3 region has the DNA TGTGCCAGCAGTTTAACAGGTCATAACTATGGCTACACCTTC.

This clone occurred a few times. The chain links TRBV19 to TRBJ1-6; 9 nucleotides align to TRBD1. Unmatched junction bases numbered 12, after V lost 6 bases and J lost 6 bases. This CDR3 contains 17 residues. Germline values: CDR1 LNHDA, CDR2 SQIVND (reference sequence). CDR3 nucleotide sequence: TGTGCCAGTAGGTCCACACCGGGACAGGGCCTTAATTCACCCCTCCACTTT. Translated: CASRSTPGQGLNSPLHF.

This rearrangement joins TRBV2 to TRBJ1-5, with 9 bases fitting TRBD1. Germline CDR1 reads SNHLY; CDR2 reads FYNNEI. This CDR3 spans 15 amino acids. The V and J ends lost 1 base and 6 bases, in that order; junction bases with no gene match: 4. CDR3 sequence: CASSEGRDRAQPQHF. The CDR3 DNA reads TGTGCCAGCAGTGAAGGCCGGGACAGGGCTCAGCCCCAGCATTTT.

This sequence joins TRBV5-6 and TRBJ2-7; TRBD1 might be the D (5 bases). The germline V gene has CDR1 SGHDT and CDR2 YYEEEE. Deletions cut 1 base from V and 5 bases from J, with 16 bases between. The CDR3 is 15 residues long. CDR3 loop: CASSLNQGLENEQYF. CDR3 sequence (DNA): TGTGCCAGCAGCTTGAACCAGGGTCTGGAAAACGAGCAGTACTTC.

This rearrangement joins TRBV7-2 to TRBJ1-1, with D perhaps matching TRBD1 (5 bases). Trimming shortened V by 3 bases and J by 4 bases, and 9 bases separated the two germline ends. Germline CDR1 and CDR2: SGHTA and FQGNSA. This CDR3 contains 13 residues. CDR3 residues: CASSFRGGTEAFF. The CDR3, as DNA: TGTGCCAGCAGCTTTAGGGGTGGCACTGAAGCTTTCTTT.

V usage is TRBV5-1 and J usage is TRBJ1-2, with D perhaps TRBD1 (5 bases). CDR1 is SGHRS and CDR2 is YFSETQ in the germline V gene. The length of the CDR3 is 12 residues. V was clipped by 4 bases and J by 6 bases, with 10 bases between them. The CDR3 DNA is TGCGCCAGCAGCCCCCCGGGGGATGGCTACACCTTC. This gives the protein CASSPPGDGYTF. Using reference TRBV5-1 and TRBJ1-2 for the parts outside the CDR3, the full variable domain is KAGVTQTPRYLIKTRGQQVTLSCSPISGHRSVSWYQQTPGQGLQFLFEYFSETQRNKGNFPGRFSGRQFSNSRSEMNVSTLELGDSALYLCASSPPGDGYTFGSGTRLTVV.

This clone appeared once. The chain is built from TRBV11-3 and TRBJ2-3, with D unresolved. The CDR3 loop spans 13 amino acids. V gave up 5 bases and J gave up 3 bases, with 9 bases separating them. Germline loops: CDR1 SGHNT, CDR2 YENEEA. This CDR3 is CASSLSTTDTQYF. The DNA for the CDR3 is TGTGCCAGCAGCCTCAGCACTACAGATACGCAGTATTTT.

The chain recombines TRBV4-1 with TRBJ1-5, with D perhaps TRBD1 (5 bases). This CDR3 spans 14 amino acids. Germline V gives CDR1 MGHRA, CDR2 YSYEKL. V lost 2 bases, J lost 7 bases, and 12 bases lay in between. The CDR3 DNA reads TGCGCCAGCAGCCAAATACAGGCGGGGCAGCCCCAGCATTTT. Its protein product is CASSQIQAGQPQHF.

The chain carries TRBV7-9 and TRBJ2-2, with 12 bases that match TRBD2. The CDR3 runs to 14 residues. CDR1 is SEHNR, CDR2 FQNEAQ, per germline (reference sequence). Losses at the gene ends were 4 bases for V and 7 bases for J; bases not matched to a gene: 1. CDR3 residues: CASSSGLAGGELFF. DNA of the CDR3: TGTGCCAGCAGCTCGGGACTAGCGGGCGGGGAGCTGTTTTTT.